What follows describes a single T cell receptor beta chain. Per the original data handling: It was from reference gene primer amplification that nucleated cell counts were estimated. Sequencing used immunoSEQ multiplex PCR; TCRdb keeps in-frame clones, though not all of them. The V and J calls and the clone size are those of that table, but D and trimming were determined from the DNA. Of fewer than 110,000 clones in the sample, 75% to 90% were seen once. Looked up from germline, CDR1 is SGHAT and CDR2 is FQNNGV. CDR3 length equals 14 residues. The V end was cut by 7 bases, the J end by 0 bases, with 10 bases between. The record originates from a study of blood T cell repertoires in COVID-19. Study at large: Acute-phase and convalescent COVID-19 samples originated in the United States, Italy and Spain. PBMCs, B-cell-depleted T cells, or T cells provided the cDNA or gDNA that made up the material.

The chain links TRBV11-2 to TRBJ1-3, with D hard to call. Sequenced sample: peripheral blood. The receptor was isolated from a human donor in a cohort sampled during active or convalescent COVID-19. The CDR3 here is CASTRLSSGNTIYF. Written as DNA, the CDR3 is TGTGCCAGCACTAGACTGAGCTCTGGAAACACCATATATTTT.